These T cell receptor beta chains were read from a single sample in a study of blood T cell repertoires in COVID-19. Sequenced by immunoSEQ multiplex PCR; TCRdb stores in-frame clones only, minus some. This sample yields 120,000 to 150,000 clones, of which about 92% are seen a single time; around 1.5% belongs to the top ten. The source material was peripheral blood. These receptor sequences come from a human donor in a cohort sampled during active COVID-19. Both conserved end residues are part of each CDR3. Each record gives: D gene, J gene, V gene, clone size, CDR3 DNA, CDR3 protein. D genes are given only for firm matches. Size values are once, few and many counts, or a class for expanded clones, and some rows have none.

.	TRBJ2-7	TRBV5-1	.	TGCGCCAGCAGCGTAACAGGCCTCCGGTCCTACGAGCAGTACTTC	CASSVTGLRSYEQYF
TRBD1	TRBJ1-1	TRBV7-2	.	TGTGCCAGCAGCACTATGGGACAGGGGAACACTGAAGCTTTCTTT	CASSTMGQGNTEAFF
.	TRBJ2-7	TRBV9	.	TGTGCCAGCAGCGTAGTATCGGGTAGGGAGCAGTACTTC	CASSVVSGREQYF
.	TRBJ2-3	TRBV6-5	once	TGTGCCAGCAGTTACTCGGGCGGGGATACGCAGTATTTT	CASSYSGGDTQYF
TRBD1	TRBJ1-3	TRBV19	few	TGTGCCAGTAGTTATGACAGGGTCGGACGAGGAAACACCATATATTTT	CASSYDRVGRGNTIYF
.	TRBJ2-1	TRBV3-1/TRBV3-2	.	TGTGCCAGCAGCCAAGAGCAGGGGACCCCCTACAATGAGCAGTTCTTC	CASSQEQGTPYNEQFF
TRBD1	TRBJ2-7	TRBV6-4	.	TGTGCCAGCAGTGGACAGGGGTGGGCGAACGAGCAGTACTTC	CASSGQGWANEQYF
.	TRBJ2-5	TRBV29-1	once	TGCAGCGCCCCACAGGGAGGGGAGACCCAGTACTTC	CSAPQGGETQYF
TRBD1	TRBJ2-2	TRBV6-5	.	TGTGCCAGCAGACTCGACAGGGGTCACACCGGGGAGCTGTTTTTT	CASRLDRGHTGELFF
TRBD1	TRBJ1-4	TRBV4-2	.	TGTGCCAGCAGCCTACGACAGGGAGGTGAAAAACTGTTTTTT	CASSLRQGGEKLFF
TRBD1	TRBJ2-3	TRBV28	.	TGTGCCAGCAGCAGGGGGACATCCAGCACAGATACGCAGTATTTT	CASSRGTSSTDTQYF
.	TRBJ2-2	TRBV5-1	.	TGCGCCAGCAGCTTGGTAAGGCAGGGGACCGGGGAGCTGTTTTTT	CASSLVRQGTGELFF
TRBD1	TRBJ1-1	TRBV13	.	TGTGCCAGCACCGCGGGCAGGGGGCACACTGAAGCTTTCTTT	CASTAGRGHTEAFF
TRBD2	TRBJ2-2	TRBV30	.	TGTGCCTGGAGTGTACTACTAGCGGGGGGACCGAACACCGGGGAGCTGTTTTTT	CAWSVLLAGGPNTGELFF
.	TRBJ1-1	TRBV7-9	.	TGTGCCAGCAGCAAAGGGACTGCTGAAGCTTTCTTT	CASSKGTAEAFF
.	TRBJ1-1	TRBV2	once	TGTGCCAGCAGTGAAGATATCAGTTACACTGAAGCTTTCTTT	CASSEDISYTEAFF
.	TRBJ2-7	TRBV21-1	.	TGTGCCAGCAGCCGACAGGGATGCTCCGAGCAGTACTTC	CASSRQGCSEQYF
.	TRBJ1-5	TRBV28	.	TGTGCCAGCAGTAGTACAGGGAGCCAGCCCCAGCATTTT	CASSSTGSQPQHF
TRBD2	TRBJ2-5	TRBV5-1	once	TGCGCCAGCAGCGGGACTAGCGGGGTCTTCGGAGAGACCCAGTACTTC	CASSGTSGVFGETQYF
.	TRBJ1-1	TRBV15	.	TGTGCCACCAGCAGTAGGCAGGGAACGGTCACTGAAGCTTTCTTT	CATSSRQGTVTEAFF
.	TRBJ2-1	TRBV5-5	.	TGTGCCAGCAGCTTGGCTACGGGTTATGAGCAGTTCTTC	CASSLATGYEQFF
TRBD1	TRBJ2-7	TRBV11-2	.	TGTGCCAGCAGCTTCGGTTTCGGGACAGGGGGCACGAACGAGCAGTACTTC	CASSFGFGTGGTNEQYF
.	TRBJ2-2	TRBV18	.	TGTGCCAGCTCACCACCCACATCGAACACCGGGGAGCTGTTTTTT	CASSPPTSNTGELFF
.	TRBJ2-5	TRBV9	.	TGTGCCAGCAGCGTAGGGGTGGACTTAGAGACCCAGTACTTC	CASSVGVDLETQYF
.	TRBJ1-5	TRBV2	few	TGTGCCAGCTCAGGGGATAGCAATCAGCCCCAGCATTTT	CASSGDSNQPQHF
TRBD2	TRBJ2-1	TRBV29-1	.	TGCAGCGTCCCCCCGGGGGGGAGCTCCTACAATGAGCAGTTCTTC	CSVPPGGSSYNEQFF
.	TRBJ2-2	TRBV10-3	once	TGTGCCATCGGTTCGGGGTCGTCGGCCGGGGAGCTGTTTTTT	CAIGSGSSAGELFF
TRBD1	TRBJ2-3	TRBV2	.	TGTGCCAGCAGTGGAGACAGGGGGCTAACAGATACGCAGTATTTT	CASSGDRGLTDTQYF
.	TRBJ1-2	TRBV5-5	.	TGTGCCAGCAGCTTGGACAGCTCCTTCTATGGCTACACCTTC	CASSLDSSFYGYTF
.	TRBJ2-1	TRBV5-1	.	TGCGCCAGCAGCCTGTGGACTCCATCAGCGGGCAATGAGCAGTTCTTC	CASSLWTPSAGNEQFF
TRBD2	TRBJ2-7	TRBV2	once	TGTGCCAGCAGTGATAGGGACTATACCTACGAGCAGTACTTC	CASSDRDYTYEQYF
.	TRBJ1-1	TRBV6-5	.	TGTGCCGTTTCGACTACCCCGAACACTGAAGCTTTCTTT	CAVSTTPNTEAFF
.	TRBJ1-5	TRBV2	.	TGTGCCAGCAGTGAGAGGGCTCTCCGAGAGCCCCAGCATTTT	CASSERALREPQHF
.	TRBJ1-3	TRBV4-1	.	TGCGCCAGCAGCCAATTTAGCTCTGGAAACACCATATATTTT	CASSQFSSGNTIYF
.	TRBJ2-1	TRBV19	.	TGTGCCAGTAGTATAAAGCTCGGCAGGGACAATGAGCAGTTCTTC	CASSIKLGRDNEQFF
.	TRBJ2-1	TRBV14	.	TGTGCCAGCAGCCAAGGCGCGGGGGCCGTTGAGCAGTTCTTC	CASSQGAGAVEQFF
TRBD2	TRBJ2-5	TRBV6-4	.	TGTGCCAGCAGGGCGGGGAAGGAACTAGCGCTAGAGACCCAGTACTTC	CASRAGKELALETQYF
.	TRBJ1-5	TRBV19	.	TGTGCCAGTAGTATCAAAACAGGGAATTGGATCGATCAGCCCCAGCATTTT	CASSIKTGNWIDQPQHF
TRBD1	TRBJ2-7	TRBV10-3	.	TGTGCCACCAGGACAGGGGATACCTACGAGCAGTACTTC	CATRTGDTYEQYF
.	TRBJ2-2	TRBV27	.	TGTGCCAGCAGAATACAACAGGGCGGGACCGGGGAGCTGTTTTTT	CASRIQQGGTGELFF
.	TRBJ1-2	TRBV7-2	.	TGTGCCAGCACCGTAGTCCCGGAGAACTATGGCTACACCTTC	CASTVVPENYGYTF
TRBD1	TRBJ1-2	TRBV15	.	TGTGCCACCAGCAGAGATTGGCAGGGGGGTGGCTACACCTTC	CATSRDWQGGGYTF
TRBD1	TRBJ1-5	TRBV6-1	.	TGTGCCAGCAGTGTAAGGGACAGTCTCCGCAATCAGCCCCAGCATTTT	CASSVRDSLRNQPQHF
.	TRBJ2-3	TRBV12-3/TRBV12-4	.	TGTGCCAGCAGCCCTGGGCCAGATACGCAGTATTTT	CASSPGPDTQYF
TRBD1	TRBJ2-7	TRBV6-5	.	TGTGCCAGCAGTTACTCGAGGGACAGACACTACGAGCAGTACTTC	CASSYSRDRHYEQYF
TRBD1	TRBJ1-5	TRBV19	.	TGTGCCAGTAGAGGACAGGGAGGTCAGCCCCAGCATTTT	CASRGQGGQPQHF
TRBD1	TRBJ1-5	TRBV2	.	TGTGCCAGCAAGGGACAGGTCAATCAGCCCCAGCATTTT	CASKGQVNQPQHF
TRBD1	TRBJ1-1	TRBV19	.	TGTGCCAGTATCCGTGCTTGGGACAGGGACACTGAAGCTTTCTTT	CASIRAWDRDTEAFF
.	TRBJ2-3	TRBV7-2	.	TGTGCCAGCAGCTTAGGACCGACTATGGTTAGCACAGATACGCAGTATTTT	CASSLGPTMVSTDTQYF
.	TRBJ2-1	TRBV7-2	.	TGTGCCAGCAGCTTACTGGCTAGGGAGCAGTTCTTC	CASSLLAREQFF
TRBD2	TRBJ2-5	TRBV10-3	.	TGTGCCATCAGCCTACTAGCGGGGGGCCGGGAGACCCAGTACTTC	CAISLLAGGRETQYF
.	TRBJ2-5	TRBV7-2	.	TGTGCCAGCAGCTTTTCAGAATGGGAGACCCAGTACTTC	CASSFSEWETQYF
TRBD1	TRBJ1-2	TRBV27	.	TGTGCCAGCAGTTTACGACAGGGGAACAATGGCTACACCTTC	CASSLRQGNNGYTF
.	TRBJ2-7	TRBV5-4	.	TGTGCCAGCAGCTTGGACAGGGCGACCTCCTACGAGCAGTACTTC	CASSLDRATSYEQYF
.	TRBJ2-5	TRBV5-1	.	TGCGCCAGCAGCACCGGACAGTACCAAGAGACCCAGTACTTC	CASSTGQYQETQYF
TRBD2	TRBJ2-2	TRBV4-3	.	TGCGCCAGCAGCCACGGACCGGTCGGCGGGGGTTTGCTCGGGGAGCTGTTTTTT	CASSHGPVGGGLLGELFF
TRBD2	TRBJ2-3	TRBV5-1	.	TGCGCCAGCAGCATATTAGCGGGGGAGTCAGATACGCAGTATTTT	CASSILAGESDTQYF
.	TRBJ1-4	TRBV4-1	.	TGCGCCAGCAGCACCCCGGGTGCAACTAATGAAAAACTGTTTTTT	CASSTPGATNEKLFF